The sample holds a few counts of the clone carrying this TCR beta chain. Its antigen is currently unknown. A patient was excluded if there was uncontrolled infection, other autoimmune disease, pregnancy or lactation. Amplified TCR beta CDR3 regions came from RNA transcripts. The HTBI primer set was used in a first-round RT-PCR of the TCR CDR3. TCRdb re-called the multiplex PCR reads with MiXCR, one entry per CDR3 protein. This table holds 200,000 to 250,000 distinct CDR3 sequences, roughly 15% found once. The data were taken from a study of T cells in Graves' hyperthyroidism and ophthalmopathy. Study-level results: Ophthalmopathy was identified by the model a median about 6 months ahead of onset. Stable hyperthyroidism and ophthalmopathy were separated using 13 V-J signatures. Peripheral blood also featured most of the thyroid clonotypes expanded above 0.001.

The length of the CDR3 is 19 residues. The junction had 12 bases not matched to a gene; V was cut back by 2 bases and J by 1 base. Per germline, CDR1 SGHDT and CDR2 YYEEEE. Sequencing was carried out using blood. The source of this sequence is a woman aged 18-29 years with Graves' ophthalmopathy. The chain has TRBV5-6 and TRBJ2-3; TRBD1 matches 11 bases. CDR3 sequence reads: CASSLFGTGGPGGTDTQYF. Written as DNA, the CDR3 is TGTGCCAGCAGCTTATTCGGGACAGGGGGACCCGGAGGCACAGATACGCAGTATTTT.